Below are 9 T cell receptor beta chains sequenced from a single sample in a study of T cells in Graves' hyperthyroidism and ophthalmopathy. Amplification targeted TCR beta CDR3 regions from RNA transcripts. First-round RT-PCR targeting the TCR CDR3 was performed with the HTBI primer set. TCRdb independently ran MiXCR on the multiplex PCR reads; one entry per CDR3 protein. Of about 360,000 distinct CDR3 sequences listed, around 14% are singletons. Sequencing used blood. Source of these receptors: a woman aged 18-29 years with Graves' hyperthyroidism.

This clonotype turned up a few times. CDR3 sequence reads: CASSRIGSVVGELFF. The CDR3 DNA sequence: TGTGCCAGTAGTAGGATAGGGAGTGTGGTCGGGGAGCTGTTTTTT. V gene TRBV19 combines with J gene TRBJ2-2, with D perhaps matching TRBD2 (5 bases). Germline V lookup: CDR1 LNHDA, CDR2 SQIVND (reference sequence). Trimming shortened V by 4 bases and J by 7 bases, and 16 bases separated the two germline ends. This CDR3 comprises 15 residues.

This clonotype was picked up many times. The genes are TRBV11-2 and TRBJ2-2; TRBD1 matches at 8 bases. Germline lookup yields CDR1 SGHAT and CDR2 FQNNGV. Trimming removed 3 bases from V and 3 bases from J; junction bases left unmatched: 3. The CDR3 consists of 15 residues. CDR3 amino acids: CASSFRGQYTGELFF. The CDR3 DNA is TGTGCCAGCAGCTTCAGGGGGCAATACACCGGGGAGCTGTTTTTT.

This clonotype appeared many times. The chain employs TRBV11-2 and TRBJ1-2, with D hard to call. Germline loops: CDR1 SGHAT, CDR2 FQNNGV. V was clipped by 5 bases and J by 3 bases, with 10 bases between them. The CDR3 sequence is 13 residues long. DNA of the CDR3: TGTGCCAGCAGCCCTACTGGGTACTATGGCTACACCTTC. As protein: CASSPTGYYGYTF.

At least ten counts were recorded for this clonotype. The J gene is TRBJ1-1, the V gene TRBV18; a possible D gene is TRBD1 (6 bases). V gave up 4 bases and J gave up 3 bases, with 15 bases separating them. CDR1 is KGHSH and CDR2 is LQKENI in the germline V gene. The CDR3 totals 15 residues. For the CDR3, the DNA is TGTGCCAGCTCACTCACCCCGGGGGCGGACACTGAAGCTTTCTTT. Its protein product is CASSLTPGADTEAFF.

This clonotype showed up many times. The chain is built from TRBV2 and TRBJ1-2, with TRBD1 as a possible D gene (5 bases). There are 15 residues in the CDR3. CDR1 SNHLY and CDR2 FYNNEI come from the germline V gene. V shed 6 bases and J shed 5 bases, with 19 bases lying between them. The CDR3 spells CASRTRTGTEYGYTF. CDR3 nucleotide sequence: TGTGCCAGCAGGACCCGGACCGGGACGGAGTATGGCTACACCTTC. Full variable domain (outside the CDR3, taken from reference TRBV2 and TRBJ1-2): EPEVTQTPSHQVTQMGQEVILRCVPISNHLYFYWYRQILGQKVEFLVSFYNNEISEKSEIFDDQFSVERPDGSNFTLKIRSTKLEDSAMYFCASRTRTGTEYGYTFGSGTRLTVV.

This clonotype was seen ten or more times. The chain employs TRBV16 and TRBJ2-1; TRBD1 matches 7 bases. Germline V gene lookup returns CDR1 KGHSY and CDR2 FQNENV. With 2 bases clipped from V and 4 bases from J, the junction kept 8 bases outside the gene matches. The CDR3 consists of 16 residues. The CDR3 is CASSQDTGDPYNEQFF. The CDR3, as DNA: TGTGCCAGCAGCCAAGATACAGGGGACCCTTACAATGAGCAGTTCTTC.

This clonotype appeared many times. The chain uses TRBV5-8 and TRBJ2-1; D is perhaps TRBD2 (7 bases). The V gene lost 0 bases and the J gene lost 0 bases, with 13 bases spanning the gap. Germline CDR1 reads SGHTS; CDR2 reads YDEGEE. The CDR3 runs 17 residues. The CDR3 DNA sequence: TGTGCCAGCAGCTTGGTGGGAGGGGGAAGCTCCTACAATGAGCAGTTCTTC. Its protein is CASSLVGGGSSYNEQFF.

In its sample, this clonotype was seen a few times. V and J are TRBV7-9 and TRBJ2-2; TRBD2 is a possible D gene (6 bases). Germline loops: CDR1 SEHNR, CDR2 FQNEAQ (reference sequence). This CDR3 is 13 amino acids long. V was cut by 4 bases and J by 6 bases, with 9 bases left in between. CDR3 region: CASSSREAGELFF. In DNA, the CDR3 is TGTGCCAGCAGCTCAAGGGAGGCCGGGGAGCTGTTTTTT.

This clonotype was recorded many times. The CDR3: CASSLTGRASYGYTF. The CDR3 DNA reads as TGTGCCAGCAGTTTAACGGGCCGCGCGAGCTATGGCTACACCTTC. This chain links TRBV28 with TRBJ1-2; no definite D call. V shed 2 bases and J shed 4 bases, with 14 bases lying between them. CDR1 is MDHEN and CDR2 is SYDVKM in the germline V gene. This CDR3 contains 15 residues.